Below, 8 T cell receptor beta chains from the same sample are listed, as sequenced in a study of cytomegalovirus exposure and HLA in healthy donors listed by TCRdb under 2017. Receptor amplification or capture employed the immunoSEQ multiplex PCR assay. A mixture of 60 forward primers for TCR Vbeta segments and 13 reverse primers for TCR Jbeta segments was used in the multiplex PCR. TCRdb stores this immuneACCESS table with in-frame sequences only. Part of the clones is absent; in the studies checked, under half of the shortfall reflects unresolved V genes, and no reason is known for the rest. This sample holds some 70,000 clones; roughly 78% were observed only once. The ten largest clones capture under 2% of the sample. The sample comprised PBMCs. The receptors here all came from a man aged 18 to 30 in good health and CMV-seronegative.

The genes are TRBV28 and TRBJ1-5, with TRBD1 identical over 10 bases. V trimming: 1 base; J trimming: 4 bases; junction bases outside the gene matches: 4. CDR3 length equals 16 residues. The germline gives CDR1 MDHEN, CDR2 SYDVKM. The CDR3 region has the DNA TGTGCCAGCAGTTTATCGGGACAGGGGTGGAATCAGCCCCAGCATTTT. This encodes CASSLSGQGWNQPQHF.

This sequence joins TRBV9 and TRBJ2-7; 10 bases agree with TRBD1. Germline values: CDR1 SGDLS, CDR2 YYNGEE. Germline trimming cut 0 bases from V and 4 bases from J; bases unmatched to any gene: 4. The CDR3 sequence is 15 residues long. CDR3 protein: CASSVAWDRGYEQYF. The CDR3 region has the DNA TGTGCCAGCAGCGTAGCATGGGACAGGGGATACGAGCAGTACTTC.

The gene calls are TRBV11-2 and TRBJ2-5; 7 bases align to TRBD2. The length of the CDR3 is 16 residues. Germline V lookup: CDR1 SGHAT, CDR2 FQNNGV. Germline trimming cut 5 bases from V and 2 bases from J; bases unmatched to any gene: 11. The DNA of the CDR3 is TGTGCCAGCAGCCCCCTGGCCCAGCGGGGACAAGAGACCCAGTACTTC. Translating it yields CASSPLAQRGQETQYF.

This clone was picked up one time. The CDR3 loop is CASSTRGETQYF. In DNA form, the CDR3 reads TGTGCCAGCAGCACCCGCGGGGAGACCCAGTACTTC. The chain joins TRBV9 to TRBJ2-5; TRBD2 might be the D (5 bases). This CDR3 comprises 12 residues. Trimming stripped 4 bases from V and 5 bases from J, with 9 bases between. The germline CDR1 and CDR2 sequences are SGDLS and YYNGEE.

This clone was counted between two and nine times. J is TRBJ1-1 and V is TRBV7-6; TRBD1 aligns across 7 bases. The germline V gene has CDR1 SGHVS and CDR2 FNYEAQ. The CDR3 is 14 residues long. The V segment lost 5 bases and the J segment 6 bases; nucleotides outside the gene matches: 9. CDR3 amino acids: CASSRRDSKAEAFF. For the CDR3, the DNA is TGTGCCAGCAGCCGAAGGGACAGCAAGGCTGAAGCTTTCTTT.

The CDR3 loop reads CASSERQGYSPLHF. The CDR3 nucleotides read TGTGCCAGTAGTGAGAGACAGGGTTATTCACCCCTCCACTTT. This chain links TRBV19 with TRBJ1-6; TRBD1 matches 7 bases. Per germline, CDR1 LNHDA and CDR2 SQIVND (reference sequence). The CDR3 runs to 14 residues. Trimming took 5 bases from V and 8 from J; bases not matched to a gene: 6.

Concerning this clone: The junction shows a germline mismatch at one end, possibly a read error. The chain is built from TRBV30 and TRBJ2-5; D is perhaps TRBD1 (6 bases). The V gene's germline CDR1 is GTSNPN and CDR2 SVGIG (reference sequence). CDR3 length: 15 residues. Written as DNA, the CDR3 is TGTGCCTGGAGAGCAATGGACAGAAACCAAGGGACCCAGTACTTC. This encodes CAWRAMDRNQGTQYF. The whole variable domain, remainder taken from reference TRBV30 and TRBJ2-5, is SQTIHQWPATLVQPVGSPLSLECTVEGTSNPNLYWYRQAAGRGLQLLFYSVGIGQISSEVPQNLSASRPQDRQFILSSKKLLLSDSGFYLCAWRAMDRNQGTQYFGPGTRLLVL.

The chain joins TRBV28 to TRBJ2-1; 9 bases map to TRBD1. V dropped 4 bases and J dropped 7; count of bases not matched to a gene: 8. CDR3 length equals 15 residues. Germline CDR1 is MDHEN and CDR2 is SYDVKM. For the CDR3, the DNA is TGTGCCAGCAGTTCCCTTGGACAGGGGAATAATGAGCAGTTCTTC. Encoded protein: CASSSLGQGNNEQFF.